What follows are 27 T cell receptor beta chains derived from one specimen sequenced in a study of blood T cells in healthy people across ages. With a J-beta primer mix and a sample-barcoded 5' primer, a second PCR ran about 7 to 11 cycles. TCRdb itself ran the 5' RACE reads through MiXCR, one entry per CDR3 protein. The table records some 900,000 distinct CDR3 sequences, under 50% of them present only once. The sample comprised blood. The receptors originated from a young man in good health.

This chain uses TRBV9 with TRBJ2-5, with D perhaps matching TRBD2 (6 bases). This CDR3 has 14 residues. V was shortened by 4 bases and J by 7 bases, with 17 bases between the two germline ends. CDR1 and CDR2 from the germline V gene are SGDLS and YYNGEE. The CDR3 DNA follows: TGTGCCAGCAGCCCCCGTGGGGACTTGGGGACCCAGTACTTC. Its translation: CASSPRGDLGTQYF.

The chain employs TRBV29-1 and TRBJ1-2; D gene unclear. Germline V gives CDR1 SQVTM, CDR2 ANQGSEA. This CDR3 contains 15 residues. Trimming shortened V by 0 bases and J by 4 bases, and 15 bases separated the two germline ends. CDR3 nucleotides: TGCAGCGTTGAAGATCGGGAGACAAGCGGCTATGGCTACACCTTC. As protein: CSVEDRETSGYGYTF.

The V call is TRBV4-3, the J call TRBJ2-2, with D hard to call. Germline CDR1 reads LGHNA; CDR2 reads YSLEER. The germline V and J ends were trimmed by 3 bases and 5 bases, with 13 bases remaining between them. The CDR3 spans 15 residues. The CDR3 reads CASSQLSWGTGELFF. In DNA form, the CDR3 reads TGCGCCAGCAGCCAGCTCTCGTGGGGTACCGGGGAGCTGTTTTTT.

The chain links TRBV10-2 to TRBJ2-5; unclear D gene. The CDR3 is made up of 13 amino acids. Germline V CDR1 and CDR2: WSHSY, SAAADI. V lost 7 bases and J lost 3, with 12 bases in between. The CDR3 sequence: CASIARQKETQYF. The DNA for the CDR3 is TGCGCCAGCATTGCGCGCCAGAAAGAGACCCAGTACTTC.

The chain is built from TRBV27 and TRBJ2-7, with 8 positions matching TRBD1. TRBJ2-5 explains the end of the DNA better; the J call may be wrong. The CDR3 contains 14 residues. Germline V gene data show CDR1 as MNHEY and CDR2 as SMNVEV (reference sequence). The DNA of the CDR3 is TGTGCCAGCAGTTTTACCGGACAGGGAGGGACCCAGTACTTC. Translating gives CASSFTGQGGTQYF.

The chain recombines TRBV20-1 with TRBJ2-7, with D possibly TRBD2 on 6 matching bases. The CDR3 length is 13 residues. Trimming cost V 4 bases and J 0 bases, with 10 bases left between them. Germline loops: CDR1 DFQATT, CDR2 SNEGSKA (reference sequence). The CDR3 loop reads CSAKAGFSYEQYF. In nucleotides, the CDR3 is TGCAGTGCTAAGGCGGGGTTCTCCTACGAGCAGTACTTC.

The genes are TRBV11-2 and TRBJ2-1; 12 positions agree with TRBD2. With 3 bases clipped from V and 9 bases from J, the junction kept 9 bases outside the gene matches. CDR1 is SGHAT, CDR2 FQNNGV, per germline. CDR3 length: 16 amino acids. Written as DNA, the CDR3 is TGTGCCAGCAGCTTGTCTAGCGGGGGGGCCAGTGGTGAGCAGTTCTTC. Its translation: CASSLSSGGASGEQFF.

The CDR3 coding sequence is TGTGCCATCAGTGAAGGGGACAGGGTCGACGAGCAGTACTTC. Its translation is CAISEGDRVDEQYF. The chain combines TRBV10-3 with TRBJ2-7; 9 bases agree with TRBD1. V shed 3 bases and J 5 bases; nucleotides not matched to a gene: 5. The CDR3 length is 14 residues. The germline CDR1 and CDR2 sequences are ENHRY and SYGVKD.

This chain links TRBV14 with TRBJ1-4, with D possibly TRBD1 on 6 matching bases. CDR3 size: 14 residues. CDR1 SGHDN and CDR2 FVKESK come from the germline V gene. Trimming took 4 bases from V and 5 from J, leaving 11 bases between them. In DNA, the CDR3 is TGTGCCAGCAGCCTCGGGGGCTTCAATGAAAAACTGTTTTTT. It yields the protein CASSLGGFNEKLFF. Variable domain in full (rest from reference TRBV14 and TRBJ1-4): EAGVTQFPSHSVIEKGQTVTLRCDPISGHDNLYWYRRVMGKEIKFLLHFVKESKQDESGMPNNRFLAERTGGTYSTLKVQPAELEDSGVYFCASSLGGFNEKLFFGSGTQLSVL.

The V call is TRBV6-6, the J call TRBJ1-5, with no clear D. Trimming took 0 bases from V and 4 from J, leaving 4 bases between them. This CDR3 is built from 13 residues. The germline CDR1 and CDR2 sequences are MNHNY and SVGAGI (reference sequence). CDR3 nucleotide sequence: TGTGCCAGCAGTTACTCGATGAATCAGCCCCAGCATTTT. It encodes CASSYSMNQPQHF.

This clonotype was observed a few times. This may come from a read error, since a much larger clone is one base off. The V gene is TRBV12-3 or TRBV12-4, the J gene TRBJ2-4; a weak D match, TRBD1 (6 bases). The CDR3 runs to 16 residues. CDR3 nucleotide sequence: TGTGCCAGCAGCTCGGGACAACCACCCTACGAAAACATTCGGTACTTC. Translating it yields CASSSGQPPYENIRYF.

This rearrangement joins TRBV29-1 to TRBJ2-1; 9 positions match TRBD1. The J call could be wrong; TRBJ2-7 is a better fit for the DNA end. The germline CDR1 and CDR2 sequences are SQVTM and ANQGSEA. CDR3 size: 12 residues. The CDR3 sequence is CSGHRGHNEQYF. The CDR3 nucleotides are TGCAGCGGTCACAGGGGGCACAATGAGCAGTACTTC.

This clonotype was recorded a few times. The chain uses TRBV7-2 and TRBJ2-3; 14 nucleotides line up with TRBD2. Germline V lookup: CDR1 SGHTA, CDR2 FQGNSA. V shed 3 bases, J shed 6 bases, and the junction held 11 bases outside the gene matches. The CDR3 runs 18 residues. The chain's CDR3 is CASSLAGTSGGLRDTQYF. The CDR3 nucleotides are TGTGCCAGCAGCTTGGCCGGGACTAGCGGGGGCCTTCGGGATACGCAGTATTTT.

This clonotype was counted between two and nine times. The CDR3 DNA is TGTGCCAGCACTACTCCAGGGGGTGTCTACGAGCAGTACTTC. As protein: CASTTPGGVYEQYF. The chain employs TRBV28 and TRBJ2-7; 7 bases agree with TRBD1. The germline V gene has CDR1 MDHEN and CDR2 SYDVKM. CDR3 length: 14 amino acids. J lost 3 bases, V lost 7 bases, and 9 bases had no gene match.

This CDR3 is CASSSRPLGNTEAFF. CDR3 nucleotides: TGCGCCAGCAGCTCGCGACCCCTGGGGAACACTGAAGCTTTCTTT. This sequence joins TRBV5-1 and TRBJ1-1; D not resolved. V was cut by 3 bases and J by 1 base, with 13 bases left in between. The CDR3 runs to 15 residues. Germline V gives CDR1 SGHRS, CDR2 YFSETQ.

The chain carries TRBV15 and TRBJ2-5, with TRBD1 as a possible D gene (5 bases). Germline loops: CDR1 LNHNV, CDR2 YYDKDF (reference sequence). The CDR3 length is 16 residues. The V end was cut by 1 base, the J end by 1 base, with 13 bases between. The CDR3 is CATSRVSGLGQETQYF. CDR3 DNA: TGTGCCACCAGCAGAGTATCAGGGTTAGGCCAAGAGACCCAGTACTTC.

The chain has TRBV9 and TRBJ2-5; 8 nucleotides line up with TRBD1. The germline gives CDR1 SGDLS, CDR2 YYNGEE. The CDR3 sequence is 15 residues long. With 4 bases clipped from V and 1 base from J, the junction kept 6 bases outside the gene matches. The CDR3 sequence: CASSPTGGVQETQYF. Written as DNA, the CDR3 is TGTGCCAGCAGCCCCACAGGGGGAGTCCAAGAGACCCAGTACTTC.

This clonotype was counted a single time. The chain recombines TRBV9 with TRBJ2-1; 7 bases are shared with TRBD2. There are 12 residues in the CDR3. Germline assignment: CDR1 SGDLS and CDR2 YYNGEE. V shed 3 bases, J shed 9 bases, and the junction held 3 bases outside the gene matches. CDR3 sequence reads: CASSAREVEQFF. CDR3 in DNA: TGTGCCAGCAGCGCACGGGAGGTTGAGCAGTTCTTC.

V usage is TRBV7-2 and J usage is TRBJ2-1, with D tentatively TRBD1 (7 bases). The CDR3 consists of 15 residues. Trimming shortened V by 2 bases and J by 3 bases, and 11 bases separated the two germline ends. CDR1 and CDR2 (germline): SGHTA, FQGNSA. CDR3 in amino acids: CASSLQGGLYNEQFF. The CDR3 DNA sequence: TGTGCCAGCAGCTTACAGGGGGGCCTCTACAATGAGCAGTTCTTC.

The chain has TRBV4-2 and TRBJ2-1; 9 bases are a match to TRBD1. Germline trimming cut 1 base from V and 6 bases from J; bases unmatched to any gene: 4. The CDR3 loop spans 15 amino acids. Germline V gene lookup returns CDR1 LGHNA and CDR2 YNFKEQ. The CDR3 loop reads CASSQGDRDSNEQFF. DNA of the CDR3: TGTGCCAGCAGCCAAGGGGACAGGGACTCCAATGAGCAGTTCTTC.

This clonotype was observed a single time. The chain employs TRBV7-2 and TRBJ2-3, with D maybe TRBD1 (6 bases). Germline V gene lookup returns CDR1 SGHTA and CDR2 FQGNSA. Trimming took off 1 base at V and 4 bases at J, with 15 bases between the two ends. The CDR3 is made up of 16 amino acids. CDR3 in amino acids: CASSLESGRGPDTQYF. CDR3 bases: TGTGCCAGCAGCTTAGAAAGTGGCAGGGGTCCAGATACGCAGTATTTT.

There are a few counts of this clonotype. The chain carries TRBV18 and TRBJ2-1, with D perhaps matching TRBD1 (6 bases). Trimming took 2 bases from V and 7 from J, leaving 12 bases between them. The CDR3 length is 14 residues. Germline V CDR1 and CDR2: KGHSH, LQKENI. The CDR3 is CASSPFQQGNEQFF. The DNA for the CDR3 is TGTGCCAGCTCACCATTCCAACAGGGAAATGAGCAGTTCTTC.

The V and J genes are TRBV7-9 and TRBJ2-7; D is possibly TRBD1 (5 bases). Trimming took off 5 bases at V and 5 bases at J, with 10 bases between the two ends. The germline V gene has CDR1 SEHNR and CDR2 FQNEAQ (reference sequence). CDR3 length equals 12 residues. This CDR3 reads CASSDVGHEQYF. The CDR3 DNA reads as TGTGCCAGCAGCGATGTGGGGCACGAGCAGTACTTC. Based on the CDR3 plus reference TRBV7-9 and TRBJ2-7, the full variable domain is DTGVSQNPRHKITKRGQNVTFRCDPISEHNRLYWYRQTLGQGPEFLTYFQNEAQLEKSRLLSDRFSAERPKGSFSTLEIQRTEQGDSAMYLCASSDVGHEQYFGPGTRLTVT.

This chain uses TRBV28 with TRBJ2-7, with 10 bases fitting TRBD1. The CDR3 has 15 amino acids. V trimming: 6 bases; J trimming: 5 bases; junction bases outside the gene matches: 10. Per the germline V gene, CDR1 is MDHEN and CDR2 is SYDVKM. This CDR3 is CASRSPGQGSHEQYF. CDR3 coding DNA: TGTGCCAGCAGATCGCCGGGACAGGGGTCTCACGAGCAGTACTTC.

Points on this clonotype: Germline is not matched at one junction end, which may reflect a read error. The chain links TRBV3-1 to TRBJ2-1, with 9 positions matching TRBD2. Looked up from germline, CDR1 is LGHDT and CDR2 is YNNKEL (reference sequence). The CDR3 has 16 residues. The CDR3, as DNA: TGTGCCAGCAGCCCCGGCGGGGGGGATATCTACAATGAGCAGCTCTTC. This codes for CASSPGGGDIYNEQLF.

The chain employs TRBV4-1 and TRBJ2-2, with a weak D call TRBD1 (6 bases). The V end was cut by 0 bases, the J end by 0 bases, with 11 bases between. The germline V gene encodes CDR1 MGHRA and CDR2 YSYEKL. The CDR3 runs to 17 residues. In DNA form, the CDR3 reads TGCGCCAGCAGCCAAGATTCCGGGACAACGAACACCGGGGAGCTGTTTTTT. Residues: CASSQDSGTTNTGELFF.

The sample holds a few counts of this clonotype. The rearrangement links TRBV7-9 to TRBJ1-2; no definite D call. V was trimmed by 0 bases and J by 2 bases, leaving 7 bases between them. Germline assignment: CDR1 SEHNR and CDR2 FQNEAQ (reference sequence). The CDR3 covers 14 residues. CDR3 DNA sequence: TGTGCCAGCAGCTTAGCGTCCATAAACTATGGCTACACCTTC. Protein product: CASSLASINYGYTF.